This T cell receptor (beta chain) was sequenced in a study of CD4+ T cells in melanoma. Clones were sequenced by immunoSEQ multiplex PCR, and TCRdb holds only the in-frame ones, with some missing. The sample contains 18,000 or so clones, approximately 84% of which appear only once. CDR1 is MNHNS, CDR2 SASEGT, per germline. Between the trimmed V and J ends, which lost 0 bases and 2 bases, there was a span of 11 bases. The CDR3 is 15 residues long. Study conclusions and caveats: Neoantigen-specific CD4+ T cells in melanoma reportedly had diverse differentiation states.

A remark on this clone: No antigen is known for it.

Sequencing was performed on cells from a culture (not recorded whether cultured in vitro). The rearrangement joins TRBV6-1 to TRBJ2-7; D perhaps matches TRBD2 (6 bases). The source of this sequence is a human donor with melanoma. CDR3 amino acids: CASSEASGRAYEQYF. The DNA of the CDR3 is TGTGCCAGCAGTGAAGCATCCGGGAGAGCCTACGAGCAGTACTTC.